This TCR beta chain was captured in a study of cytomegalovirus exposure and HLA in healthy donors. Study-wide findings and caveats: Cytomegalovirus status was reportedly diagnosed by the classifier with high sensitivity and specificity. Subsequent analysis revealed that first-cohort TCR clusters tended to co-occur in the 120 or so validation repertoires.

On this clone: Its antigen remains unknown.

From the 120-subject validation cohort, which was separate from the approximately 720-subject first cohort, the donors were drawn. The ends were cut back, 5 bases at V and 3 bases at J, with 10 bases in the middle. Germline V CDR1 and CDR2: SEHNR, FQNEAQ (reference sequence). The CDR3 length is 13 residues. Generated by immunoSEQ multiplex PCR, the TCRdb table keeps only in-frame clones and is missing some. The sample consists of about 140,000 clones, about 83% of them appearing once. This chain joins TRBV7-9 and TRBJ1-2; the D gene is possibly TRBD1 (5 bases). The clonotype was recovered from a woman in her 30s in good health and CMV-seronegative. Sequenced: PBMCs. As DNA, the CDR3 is TGTGCCAGCAGCGAAGAGACAGACTATGGCTACACCTTC. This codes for CASSEETDYGYTF.